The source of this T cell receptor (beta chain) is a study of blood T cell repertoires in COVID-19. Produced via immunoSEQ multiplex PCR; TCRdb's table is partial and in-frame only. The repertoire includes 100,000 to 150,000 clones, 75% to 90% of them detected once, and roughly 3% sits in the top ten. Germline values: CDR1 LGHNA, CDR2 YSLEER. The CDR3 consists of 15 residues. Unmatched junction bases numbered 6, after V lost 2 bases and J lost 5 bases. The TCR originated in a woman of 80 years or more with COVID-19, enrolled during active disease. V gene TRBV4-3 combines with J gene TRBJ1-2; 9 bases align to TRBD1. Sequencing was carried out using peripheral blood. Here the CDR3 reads CASSQNGQGPYGYTF. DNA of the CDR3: TGCGCCAGCAGCCAAAATGGACAGGGGCCTTATGGCTACACCTTC.